The text below deals with one T cell receptor beta chain. The target antigen is unknown. Different DNA sequences within this sample yield the same CDR3. A sort by CD45RO/CCR7/CD25/CD127/CD95/CD27 yielded CD4+ naive, central memory, regulatory and stem cell-like memory cells. Looked up from germline, CDR1 is LGHNA and CDR2 is YSLEER. The CDR3 consists of 14 residues. V lost 1 base and J lost 4, with 10 bases in between. Of the isolated RNA, all was reverse transcribed, and so the sequenced material was expressed TCRB transcripts. Sequencing was performed with immunoSEQ multiplex PCR; in TCRdb, only in-frame clones are kept and a portion is missing. Of about 360,000 clones in the sample, roughly 12% were seen once. The data derive from a study of beta chain features in type 1 diabetes. Study outcomes and limitations: Fewer junction insertions and more nucleotide deletions appeared in type 1 diabetes patients.

The chain carries TRBV4-3 and TRBJ1-2; D is perhaps TRBD1 (5 bases). The sequence was obtained from a man aged 18 to 35 in good health. Material: naive CD4+ T cells from blood. The CDR3 is CASSQASGGYGYTF. The CDR3 DNA reads as TGCGCCAGCAGCCAAGCATCGGGGGGCTATGGCTACACCTTC.